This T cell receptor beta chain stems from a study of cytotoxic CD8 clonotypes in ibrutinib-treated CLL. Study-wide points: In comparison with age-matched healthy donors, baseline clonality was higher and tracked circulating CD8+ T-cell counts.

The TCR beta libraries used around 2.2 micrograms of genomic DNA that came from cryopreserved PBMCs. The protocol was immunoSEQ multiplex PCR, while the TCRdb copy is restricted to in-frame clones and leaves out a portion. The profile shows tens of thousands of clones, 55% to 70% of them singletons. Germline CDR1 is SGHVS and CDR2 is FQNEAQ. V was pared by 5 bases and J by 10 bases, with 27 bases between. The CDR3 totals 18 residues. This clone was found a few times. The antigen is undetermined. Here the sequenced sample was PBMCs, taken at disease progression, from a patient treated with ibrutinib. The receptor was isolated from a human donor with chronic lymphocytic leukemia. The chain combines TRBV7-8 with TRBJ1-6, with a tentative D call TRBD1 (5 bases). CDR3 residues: CASSTAPSAGTQVSPLHF. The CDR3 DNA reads TGTGCCAGCAGCACGGCCCCAAGTGCGGGGACCCAGGTCTCACCCCTCCACTTT.